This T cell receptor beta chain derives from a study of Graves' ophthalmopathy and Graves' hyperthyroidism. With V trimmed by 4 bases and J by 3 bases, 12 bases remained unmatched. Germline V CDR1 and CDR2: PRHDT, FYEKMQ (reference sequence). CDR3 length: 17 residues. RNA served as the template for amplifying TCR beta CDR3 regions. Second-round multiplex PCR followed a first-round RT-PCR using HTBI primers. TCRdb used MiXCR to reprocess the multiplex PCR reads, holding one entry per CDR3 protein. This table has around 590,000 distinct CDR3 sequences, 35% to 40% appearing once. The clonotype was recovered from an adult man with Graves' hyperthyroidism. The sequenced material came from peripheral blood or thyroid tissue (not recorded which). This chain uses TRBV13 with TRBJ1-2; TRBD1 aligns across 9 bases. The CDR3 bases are TGTGCCAGCAGCTCCCCCGGGACAGGGACACTTTACTATGGCTACACCTTC. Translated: CASSSPGTGTLYYGYTF.